This T cell receptor beta chain was sequenced during a study of blood T cell repertoires in COVID-19. This CDR3 spans 14 amino acids. J was trimmed by 1 base and V by 4 bases; bases with no gene match: 3. The V gene's germline CDR1 is ENHRY and CDR2 SYGVKD. This clone has a single count. Profiling relied on immunoSEQ multiplex PCR, and the TCRdb table lists in-frame clones only, not all of them. The sample lists 200,000 to 300,000 clones, over 80% occurring once. The sample consisted of peripheral blood. The V gene is TRBV10-3, the J gene TRBJ2-5, with 7 positions matching TRBD1. The receptor was derived from a woman in her sixties or seventies with active or convalescent COVID-19. The CDR3 region is CAISGGQAQETQYF. CDR3 bases: TGTGCCATCAGTGGCGGACAGGCCCAAGAGACCCAGTACTTC.